The T cell receptor (beta chain) under discussion was sequenced for a study of human T cells and chemical hapten exposure. The germline V gene has CDR1 SGHTA and CDR2 FQGNSA. Trimming removed 7 bases at V and 0 bases at J, with 16 bases between. The CDR3 runs 16 residues. Time point here: pre-sensitization, week 0. Treatment given: therapeutic diphenylcyclopropenone sensitization with weekly scalp DPC. A single record per CDR3 protein comes from TCRdb applying MiXCR to the RACE reads. The data hold 300,000 to 450,000 distinct CDR3 sequences, with 4.5% to 7% observed a single time. The chain couples TRBV7-2 to TRBJ1-3; D might be TRBD1 (5 bases). The clonotype originates from a woman between 18 and 30 years old with alopecia areata. Some clones in this sample may be carry-over from other donors' samples. Material: whole blood, obtained in connection with sensitization to the hapten diphenylcyclopropenone (DPC). The CDR3 is CASNWGGVFSGNTIYF. CDR3 coding DNA: TGTGCCAGCAACTGGGGCGGGGTTTTCTCTGGAAACACCATATATTTT.